The clone carrying this TCR beta chain was observed once. What it binds is unknown. This sample was included in a study of T cell responses to AZD1222 COVID-19 vaccine. Broader study findings: Donors skewed white British and female; clonal diversity was possibly underestimated. Distributed over spike, vaccine-associated CD4 TCRs predominated at 160-218 and 743-854.

Assay used: immunoSEQ multiplex PCR; TCRdb lists only in-frame clones, some missing. This sample has 120,000 or so clones; roughly 91% occur once, and the top ten carry approximately 10%. Germline V CDR1 and CDR2: LGHNA, YNFKEQ. Trimming removed 1 base from V and 5 bases from J, with 21 bases in between. This CDR3 has 17 residues. This clonotype was sampled from an adult in good health. The sample consisted of peripheral blood, taken on day 0 of MenACWY control vaccination. The gene calls are TRBV4-2 and TRBJ2-7; tentatively, D is TRBD1 (5 bases). The CDR3 protein is CASSQVGLGQGSNEQYF. The CDR3 bases are TGTGCCAGCAGCCAAGTGGGTTTAGGGCAGGGTTCTAACGAGCAGTACTTC.